Following are 32 T cell receptor beta chains from one sample sequenced in a study of graft-versus-host responses after intestinal transplantation. These receptors lack a known antigen. Profiled with immunoSEQ multiplex PCR; TCRdb holds only in-frame clones, not every one. The repertoire holds about 88,000 clones, with roughly 93% as singletons. Sequences were derived from unstimulated CD4+ T cells sorted from spleen or lymph node cells, sampled before transplant. These receptors came from a human donor who was the organ donor for an intestinal transplant.

The chain links TRBV19 to TRBJ2-6; perhaps TRBD2 as D (5 bases). The CDR3 loop spans 14 amino acids. Trimming took off 7 bases at V and 4 bases at J, with 11 bases between the two ends. Germline values: CDR1 LNHDA, CDR2 SQIVND (reference sequence). The CDR3 coding sequence is TGTGCCAGTAATAGAGCGGTCGGGGCCAACGTCCTGACTTTC. Residues: CASNRAVGANVLTF.

The rearrangement links TRBV19 to TRBJ1-4, with 8 bases fitting TRBD1. CDR3 length: 15 amino acids. The trim removed 6 bases at V and 8 bases at J, leaving 11 bases unmatched. Per germline, CDR1 LNHDA and CDR2 SQIVND (reference sequence). The chain's CDR3 is CASSPGTGRGEKLFF. Written as DNA, the CDR3 is TGTGCCAGTAGCCCCGGGACAGGACGAGGGGAAAAACTGTTTTTT. The whole variable domain, remainder taken from reference TRBV19 and TRBJ1-4, is DGGITQSPKYLFRKEGQNVTLSCEQNLNHDAMYWYRQDPGQGLRLIYYSQIVNDFQKGDIAEGYSVSREKKESFPLTVTSAQKNPTAFYLCASSPGTGRGEKLFFGSGTQLSVL.

This clone was seen just once. This rearrangement joins TRBV2 to TRBJ2-7; D tentatively fits TRBD1 or TRBD2 (5 bases each). The CDR3 has 15 amino acids. Trimming removed 2 bases at V and 7 bases at J, with 18 bases between. Germline V lookup: CDR1 SNHLY, CDR2 FYNNEI. In DNA, the CDR3 is TGTGCCAGCAGTGAAAACGGGGCCCGGGCTAGTGAGCAGTACTTC. This translates into CASSENGARASEQYF.

The genes are TRBV10-3 and TRBJ2-7, with D tentatively TRBD1 or TRBD2 (7 bases each). Germline CDR1 is ENHRY and CDR2 is SYGVKD. V was clipped by 7 bases and J by 2 bases, with 15 bases between them. The CDR3 runs to 14 residues. The CDR3, as DNA: TGTGCCATCACGGGGGGACAGAGAACCTACGAGCAGTACTTC. Its translation is CAITGGQRTYEQYF.

The chain carries TRBV6-6 and TRBJ1-5; D may be TRBD1 (6 bases). There are 15 residues in the CDR3. V was cut by 10 bases and J by 5 bases, with 21 bases left in between. The germline gives CDR1 MNHNY, CDR2 SVGAGI (reference sequence). The CDR3 sequence: CATNSIDRSYQPQHF. The CDR3 nucleotides read TGTGCCACCAACTCCATCGACAGGTCCTATCAGCCCCAGCATTTT.

The chain links TRBV10-3 to TRBJ1-1, with 8 bases that match TRBD1. Germline V gene data show CDR1 as ENHRY and CDR2 as SYGVKD. J lost 4 bases, V lost 7 bases, and 5 bases had no gene match. The CDR3 loop spans 13 amino acids. CDR3: CAITQGAITEAFF. The CDR3 DNA follows: TGTGCCATCACCCAGGGGGCAATCACTGAAGCTTTCTTT.

The CDR3 DNA reads TGTGCCAGCAGTTGGCAGGGTATGGATGAGCAGTTCTTC. It translates to CASSWQGMDEQFF. The chain combines TRBV6-5 with TRBJ2-1; possible D gene TRBD1, 5 bases. Germline values: CDR1 MNHEY, CDR2 SVGAGI. This CDR3 is built from 13 residues. V was cut by 4 bases and J by 8 bases, with 12 bases left in between.

This chain connects TRBV15 to TRBJ2-7, with TRBD1 matching over 7 bases. This CDR3 region has 14 residues. Germline V lookup: CDR1 LNHNV, CDR2 YYDKDF (reference sequence). V dropped 3 bases and J dropped 5; count of bases not matched to a gene: 7. This CDR3 reads CATSRDRFRDEQYF. Here the CDR3 DNA reads TGTGCCACCAGCAGGGACAGGTTTCGAGACGAGCAGTACTTC.

The rearrangement joins TRBV27 to TRBJ2-1; TRBD2 matches at 15 bases. V was pared by 7 bases and J by 6 bases, with 7 bases of the junction left unmatched. The CDR3 consists of 16 residues. The germline gives CDR1 MNHEY, CDR2 SMNVEV (reference sequence). The CDR3 sequence is CASIQGLAGGPNEQFF. CDR3 DNA: TGTGCCAGCATCCAAGGACTAGCGGGGGGGCCCAATGAGCAGTTCTTC.

The chain joins TRBV18 to TRBJ2-1; 9 bases match TRBD2. Germline V lookup: CDR1 KGHSH, CDR2 LQKENI. The J segment lost 5 bases and the V segment lost 3 bases, leaving 17 bases of the junction unmatched. CDR3 length: 19 amino acids. The CDR3 nucleotides read TGTGCCAGCTCACCGATGGCGCCTAGCGGGGTGGCTTCTAACAATGAGCAGTTCTTC. Translated: CASSPMAPSGVASNNEQFF.

This sequence joins TRBV13 and TRBJ1-1; 9 bases map to TRBD1. V trimming: 5 bases; J trimming: 8 bases; junction bases outside the gene matches: 9. From germline, CDR1 is PRHDT and CDR2 FYEKMQ (reference sequence). CDR3 length equals 14 residues. CDR3 protein: CASSPGTGWREAFF. CDR3 coding DNA: TGTGCCAGCAGCCCCGGGACAGGGTGGCGAGAAGCTTTCTTT.

J is TRBJ1-1 and V is TRBV28; no firm D call. Germline CDR1 reads MDHEN; CDR2 reads SYDVKM. Trimming stripped 4 bases from V and 4 bases from J, with 7 bases between. This CDR3 has 12 residues. CDR3 residues: CASSSGGTEAFF. The CDR3 region has the DNA TGTGCCAGCAGTTCCGGTGGCACTGAAGCTTTCTTT.

This sequence joins TRBV5-1 and TRBJ2-7, with D tentatively TRBD1 or TRBD2 (6 bases each). This CDR3 comprises 17 residues. Germline CDR1 is SGHRS and CDR2 is YFSETQ. V lost 4 bases, J lost 2 bases, and 22 bases lay in between. The CDR3 sequence is CASSRGTSLGGTYEQYF. CDR3 coding DNA: TGCGCCAGCAGCAGAGGGACTTCCCTAGGGGGTACCTACGAGCAGTACTTC.

The chain links TRBV19 to TRBJ2-5; D might be TRBD1 (5 bases). V was cut by 0 bases and J by 4 bases, with 9 bases left in between. The CDR3 spans 14 residues. CDR1 and CDR2 from the germline V gene are LNHDA and SQIVND (reference sequence). The CDR3 loop is CASSIEGQTETQYF. In nucleotides, the CDR3 is TGTGCCAGTAGTATAGAGGGGCAGACAGAGACCCAGTACTTC.

This chain connects TRBV10-3 to TRBJ1-3, with 9 bases aligning to TRBD1. The CDR3 runs 17 residues. The V gene end was trimmed by 6 bases and the J gene end by 2 bases; junction bases not matched to a gene: 11. The germline V gene encodes CDR1 ENHRY and CDR2 SYGVKD. CDR3 loop: CAIRRIPGQGAGNTIYF. The CDR3 DNA is TGTGCCATCAGAAGAATACCGGGACAGGGAGCTGGAAACACCATATATTTT.

This sequence joins TRBV28 and TRBJ2-3; 9 bases match TRBD2. Germline lookup yields CDR1 MDHEN and CDR2 SYDVKM. Germline trimming cut 2 bases from V and 1 base from J; bases unmatched to any gene: 7. This CDR3 has 17 amino acids. CDR3 DNA: TGTGCCAGCAGTTTACGGGCGGGGGGGCCCGGCACAGATACGCAGTATTTT. Translation gives CASSLRAGGPGTDTQYF. The full variable domain, rest sourced from reference TRBV28 and TRBJ2-3, is DVKVTQSSRYLVKRTGEKVFLECVQDMDHENMFWYRQDPGLGLRLIYFSYDVKMKEKGDIPEGYSVSREKKERFSLILESASTNQTSMYLCASSLRAGGPGTDTQYFGPGTRLTVL.

The chain carries TRBV28 and TRBJ1-1; unclear D gene. CDR3 length: 16 amino acids. The V gene's germline CDR1 is MDHEN and CDR2 SYDVKM. The V end lost 3 bases, the J end lost 1 base, and 15 bases lay between the germline ends. DNA for the CDR3: TGTGCCAGCAGTTTGCCTGGGGAGAAGAAGAACACTGAAGCTTTCTTT. Its translation is CASSLPGEKKNTEAFF.

The J gene is TRBJ2-3, the V gene TRBV7-9; no clear D. Germline CDR1 and CDR2: SEHNR and FQNEAQ (reference sequence). CDR3 length equals 15 residues. V was clipped by 3 bases and J by 0 bases, with 10 bases between them. The CDR3 loop is CASSLRPQSTDTQYF. CDR3 DNA: TGTGCCAGCAGCTTGCGCCCTCAGAGCACAGATACGCAGTATTTT.

A remark on this clone: This specimen includes other DNA sequences encoding the same CDR3. The V gene is TRBV5-1, the J gene TRBJ2-5, with D hard to call. The CDR3 is made up of 12 amino acids. Germline CDR1 SGHRS, CDR2 YFSETQ. Trimming cost V 0 bases and J 1 base, with 1 base left between them. CDR3 residues: CASSLGQETQYF. The CDR3 coding sequence is TGCGCCAGCAGCTTGGGCCAAGAGACCCAGTACTTC.

This chain links TRBV7-3 with TRBJ2-1, with D tentatively TRBD2 (5 bases). The CDR3 is 13 residues long. Germline V gene lookup returns CDR1 SGHTA and CDR2 FQGTGA. V lost 4 bases to trimming and J lost 7 bases, with 11 bases between them. CDR3 sequence: CASSYSRGNEQFF. CDR3 coding DNA: TGTGCCAGCAGCTACAGTCGGGGAAATGAGCAGTTCTTC. Drawing the rest from reference TRBV7-3 and TRBJ2-1, the complete variable domain is GAGVSQTPSNKVTEKGKYVELRCDPISGHTALYWYRQSLGQGPEFLIYFQGTGAADDSGLPNDRFFAVRPEGSVSTLKIQRTERGDSAVYLCASSYSRGNEQFFGPGTRLTVL.

The rearrangement uses TRBV7-9 and TRBJ1-2; D is undetermined. This CDR3 has 13 residues. CDR1 is SEHNR and CDR2 is FQNEAQ in the germline V gene (reference sequence). Trimming removed 5 bases at V and 7 bases at J, with 14 bases between. CDR3 bases: TGTGCCAGCAGCCCATCCGCCCCTGGTGGCTACACCTTC. Encoded protein: CASSPSAPGGYTF.

This sequence joins TRBV2 and TRBJ1-1; D not resolved. The CDR3 totals 13 residues. Germline V gene lookup returns CDR1 SNHLY and CDR2 FYNNEI. Trimming took off 4 bases at V and 5 bases at J, with 11 bases between the two ends. The CDR3 spells CASSVAYRTEAFF. The CDR3 DNA is TGTGCCAGCAGTGTGGCGTACCGGACTGAAGCTTTCTTT. Filled out from reference TRBV2 and TRBJ1-1, the complete variable domain reads EPEVTQTPSHQVTQMGQEVILRCVPISNHLYFYWYRQILGQKVEFLVSFYNNEISEKSEIFDDQFSVERPDGSNFTLKIRSTKLEDSAMYFCASSVAYRTEAFFGQGTRLTVV.

The rearrangement joins TRBV15 to TRBJ1-1; D remains unclear. The V end lost 0 bases, the J end lost 3 bases, and 5 bases lay between the germline ends. The CDR3 consists of 13 residues. Per the germline V gene, CDR1 is LNHNV and CDR2 is YYDKDF (reference sequence). The CDR3 reads CATSRDQDTEAFF. Written as DNA, the CDR3 is TGTGCCACCAGCAGAGATCAGGACACTGAAGCTTTCTTT. Full variable domain (rest looked up from reference TRBV15 and TRBJ1-1): DAMVIQNPRYQVTQFGKPVTLSCSQTLNHNVMYWYQQKSSQAPKLLFHYYDKDFNNEADTPDNFQSRRPNTSFCFLDIRSPGLGDTAMYLCATSRDQDTEAFFGQGTRLTVV.

V usage is TRBV9 and J usage is TRBJ2-3; perhaps TRBD2 as D (7 bases). CDR3 size: 16 residues. In germline, CDR1 is SGDLS, CDR2 YYNGEE. V lost 2 bases, J lost 6 bases, and 19 bases lay in between. The CDR3 DNA follows: TGTGCCAGCAGCGTGGGGGGGCCGTTGTCCTCGGATACGCAGTATTTT. Its translation is CASSVGGPLSSDTQYF.

The chain couples TRBV19 to TRBJ1-5; TRBD1 agrees at 7 bases. The CDR3 has 14 residues. J gave up 3 bases and V 4 bases, and 3 bases lay outside the gene matches. The germline V gene encodes CDR1 LNHDA and CDR2 SQIVND (reference sequence). The CDR3 here is CASSRDSNNQPQHF. The CDR3 DNA reads TGTGCCAGTAGTAGGGACAGTAACAATCAGCCCCAGCATTTT.

The gene calls are TRBV5-1 and TRBJ2-1, with TRBD1 identical over 9 bases. CDR1 is SGHRS and CDR2 is YFSETQ in the germline V gene. The trim removed 4 bases at V and 5 bases at J, leaving 7 bases unmatched. The CDR3 is 15 residues long. The CDR3, as DNA: TGCGCCAGCAGCATTGGCGGGACAGGGAACAATGAGCAGTTCTTC. It is translated as CASSIGGTGNNEQFF.

This chain links TRBV11-3 with TRBJ2-5; tentatively, D is TRBD2 (6 bases). TRBJ2-7 matches the DNA end more closely, so the J call is doubtful. This CDR3 has 15 amino acids. Per germline, CDR1 SGHNT and CDR2 YENEEA. The CDR3 DNA is TGTGCCAGCAGCTTAAATGGAGGGCCTTCCTACGAGCAGTACTTC. Translation gives CASSLNGGPSYEQYF.

CDR3 amino acids: CASSEPTLATGVSWGYGYTF. The CDR3 bases are TGTGCCAGCAGTGAACCAACTCTGGCGACAGGGGTGTCTTGGGGCTATGGCTACACCTTC. The rearrangement links TRBV6-1 to TRBJ1-2; 8 bases fit TRBD1. Trimming at V came to 2 bases and at J to 4 bases, leaving 21 bases not matched to a gene. The CDR3 covers 20 residues. Germline loops: CDR1 MNHNS, CDR2 SASEGT.

The chain links TRBV27 to TRBJ2-3; D might be TRBD2 (6 bases). Trimming took off 4 bases at V and 2 bases at J, with 19 bases between the two ends. The CDR3 covers 17 residues. The germline gives CDR1 MNHEY, CDR2 SMNVEV (reference sequence). The CDR3 loop is CASSSKILAEITDTQYF. Here the CDR3 DNA reads TGTGCCAGCAGTTCAAAGATACTAGCCGAAATCACAGATACGCAGTATTTT.

V and J are TRBV5-1 and TRBJ2-3, with 8 nucleotides matching TRBD1. The ends lost 0 bases at V and 4 bases at J; junction bases unmatched: 1. Per the germline V gene, CDR1 is SGHRS and CDR2 is YFSETQ. The CDR3 has 14 amino acids. This chain's CDR3 is CASSLGQGPDTQYF. The CDR3 region has the DNA TGCGCCAGCAGCTTGGGACAGGGGCCAGATACGCAGTATTTT.

The chain joins TRBV5-1 to TRBJ2-3, with 7 bases aligning to TRBD2. Per the germline V gene, CDR1 is SGHRS and CDR2 is YFSETQ. Unmatched junction bases numbered 7, after V lost 2 bases and J lost 1 base. CDR3 length: 16 amino acids. The CDR3 DNA sequence: TGCGCCAGCAGCTTCGATCCGGGGGGATGCACAGATACGCAGTATTTT. This encodes CASSFDPGGCTDTQYF.

This chain uses TRBV2 with TRBJ2-7, with 10 positions matching TRBD2. This CDR3 contains 14 residues. Germline V lookup: CDR1 SNHLY, CDR2 FYNNEI. V shed 3 bases, J shed 6 bases, and the junction held 5 bases outside the gene matches. CDR3 nucleotides: TGTGCCAGCAGTGACAGCGGGGGGGCTGGCGAGCAGTACTTC. Its protein product is CASSDSGGAGEQYF.